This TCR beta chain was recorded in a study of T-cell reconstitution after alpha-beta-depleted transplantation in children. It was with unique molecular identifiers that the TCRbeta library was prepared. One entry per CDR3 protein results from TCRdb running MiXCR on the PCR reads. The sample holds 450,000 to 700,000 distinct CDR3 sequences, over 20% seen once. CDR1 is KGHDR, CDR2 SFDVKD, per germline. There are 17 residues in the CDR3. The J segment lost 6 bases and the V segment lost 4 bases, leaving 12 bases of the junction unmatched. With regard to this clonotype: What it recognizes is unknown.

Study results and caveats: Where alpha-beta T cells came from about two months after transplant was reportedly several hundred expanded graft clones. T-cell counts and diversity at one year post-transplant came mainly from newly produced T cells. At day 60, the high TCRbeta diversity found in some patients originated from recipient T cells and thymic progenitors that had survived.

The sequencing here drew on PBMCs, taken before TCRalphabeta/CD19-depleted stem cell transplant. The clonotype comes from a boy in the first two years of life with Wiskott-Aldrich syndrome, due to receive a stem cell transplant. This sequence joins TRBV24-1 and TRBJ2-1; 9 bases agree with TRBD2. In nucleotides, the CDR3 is TGTGCCACCAGTGACGGTAGTAAAAGCGGGAGGACCAATGAGCAGTTCTTC. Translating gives CATSDGSKSGRTNEQFF.